A single sample gave rise to the 32 T cell receptor beta chains below, sequenced in a study of blood T cells in healthy people across ages. The authors ran a second PCR of 7 to 11 cycles using a sample-barcoded 5' primer and a J-beta primer mix. Via MiXCR, TCRdb re-called the 5' RACE reads, giving one row per CDR3 protein. The sample holds 1.5 million to 2 million distinct CDR3 sequences, around 40% seen once. Sequencing was performed on blood. These receptors were obtained from a human donor in good health.

The chain employs TRBV12-3 or TRBV12-4 and TRBJ2-1; D not resolved. The germline V and J ends were trimmed by 5 bases and 12 bases, with 14 bases remaining between them. The CDR3 runs to 12 residues. For the CDR3, the DNA is TGTGCCAGCAGTCAGGACCTCATCGGGCAGTTCTTC. It encodes CASSQDLIGQFF.

This clonotype was observed a few times. The chain carries TRBV29-1 and TRBJ1-2; perhaps TRBD1 as D (5 bases). Trimming took 7 bases from V and 4 from J, leaving 16 bases between them. The CDR3 loop spans 13 amino acids. CDR1 is SQVTM and CDR2 is ANQGSEA in the germline V gene. The CDR3 region has the DNA TGCAGCGCCCGTAATTATCAGGGCTATGGCTACACCTTC. Protein product: CSARNYQGYGYTF.

In nucleotides, the CDR3 is TGTGCCAGCAGTTTATCGAGGGGTGTACAGCCCCAGCATTTT. It yields the protein CASSLSRGVQPQHF. The chain has TRBV27 and TRBJ1-5, with D maybe TRBD1 (5 bases). Germline CDR1 MNHEY, CDR2 SMNVEV (reference sequence). V lost 0 bases and J 7 bases, leaving 10 bases between the germline ends. The length of the CDR3 is 14 residues.

This clonotype was counted at least ten times. The rearrangement joins TRBV5-6 to TRBJ2-1; D unresolved. The length of the CDR3 is 12 residues. V lost 3 bases and J 7 bases, leaving 8 bases between the germline ends. CDR1 and CDR2 (germline): SGHDT, YYEEEE. CDR3 nucleotide sequence: TGTGCCAGCAGCTACGTATTAAATGAGCAGTTCTTC. Translated: CASSYVLNEQFF.

As DNA, the CDR3 is TGTGCCAGTACGGGGGGCTCCGACGCTGAAGCTTTCTTT. Residues: CASTGGSDAEAFF. The chain uses TRBV19 and TRBJ1-1; possible D gene TRBD1, 6 bases. CDR1 and CDR2 (germline): LNHDA, SQIVND (reference sequence). V was shortened by 7 bases and J by 6 bases, with 15 bases between the two germline ends. The length of the CDR3 is 13 residues. Filled out from reference TRBV19 and TRBJ1-1, the complete variable domain reads DGGITQSPKYLFRKEGQNVTLSCEQNLNHDAMYWYRQDPGQGLRLIYYSQIVNDFQKGDIAEGYSVSREKKESFPLTVTSAQKNPTAFYLCASTGGSDAEAFFGQGTRLTVV.

The rearrangement links TRBV5-1 to TRBJ2-5; D is unresolved. V was trimmed by 2 bases and J by 1 base, leaving 9 bases between them. This CDR3 is 14 amino acids long. Germline loops: CDR1 SGHRS, CDR2 YFSETQ. CDR3 in amino acids: CASSFGETQETQYF. Here the CDR3 DNA reads TGCGCCAGCAGCTTCGGCGAAACCCAAGAGACCCAGTACTTC.

Note on this clonotype: One end of the junction fails to match germline, which may point to a read error. This chain joins TRBV10-3 and TRBJ2-3, with 8 bases identical to TRBD2. CDR3 size: 16 residues. Germline V CDR1 and CDR2: ENHRY, SYGVKD. As DNA, the CDR3 is TGTGCCATCACTGGGGCGAGCGGGGGTGGCACGGATACGCAGTATTTT. Translation gives CAITGASGGGTDTQYF.

This chain uses TRBV6-2 or TRBV6-3 with TRBJ2-7, with D perhaps TRBD2 (7 bases). The CDR3 contains 15 residues. Germline V gene lookup returns CDR1 MNHEY and CDR2 SVGEGT. Between the trimmed V and J ends, which lost 5 bases and 3 bases, there was a span of 17 bases. CDR3 coding DNA: TGTGCCAGCAGTACACCGGGGGGCGGACACTACGAGCAGTACTTC. Its protein is CASSTPGGGHYEQYF.

The rearrangement uses TRBV7-9 and TRBJ2-3; TRBD1 matches at 8 bases. The length of the CDR3 is 13 residues. V lost 8 bases, J lost 4 bases, and 5 bases stayed unmatched. The germline V gene encodes CDR1 SEHNR and CDR2 FQNEAQ (reference sequence). The CDR3 reads CASVNRGADTQYF. DNA of the CDR3: TGTGCCAGCGTGAACAGGGGGGCAGATACGCAGTATTTT.

The CDR3 sequence: CATSIQRWNEQYF. CDR3 nucleotides: TGTGCCACCAGCATCCAGAGGTGGAACGAGCAGTACTTC. The gene calls are TRBV15 and TRBJ2-7; D is unclear. V was cut by 4 bases and J by 5 bases, with 12 bases left in between. Germline-derived CDR1 and CDR2 are LNHNV and YYDKDF (reference sequence). CDR3 length: 13 amino acids.

The chain uses TRBV2 and TRBJ1-2, with D possibly TRBD1 on 5 matching bases. CDR1 and CDR2 from the germline V gene are SNHLY and FYNNEI. CDR3 length: 14 residues. Trimming took off 7 bases at V and 3 bases at J, with 15 bases between the two ends. For the CDR3, the DNA is TGTGCCAGCACTAGTGTTGTGGGGGACTATGGCTACACCTTC. It yields the protein CASTSVVGDYGYTF.

This clonotype was found a few times. This chain links TRBV5-6 with TRBJ2-1; D call uncertain. Looked up from germline, CDR1 is SGHDT and CDR2 is YYEEEE. V lost 3 bases and J lost 5, with 18 bases in between. The CDR3 covers 16 residues. Here the CDR3 DNA reads TGTGCCAGCAGCTGGGCGGCGTTCCTCGTCAACAATGAGCAGTTCTTC. Protein product: CASSWAAFLVNNEQFF.

This clonotype has only a few counts. The gene calls are TRBV25-1 and TRBJ2-3; no clear D gene. Trimming stripped 3 bases from V and 2 bases from J, with 6 bases between. The CDR3 covers 13 residues. Germline CDR1 reads MGHDK; CDR2 reads SYGVNS. The CDR3 reads CASSDPFTDTQYF. The CDR3 DNA reads as TGTGCCAGCAGTGATCCATTCACAGATACGCAGTATTTT.

The chain is built from TRBV5-1 and TRBJ2-1, with TRBD2 identical over 9 bases. The CDR3 spans 17 residues. Germline CDR1 reads SGHRS; CDR2 reads YFSETQ. V was pared by 0 bases and J by 1 base, with 5 bases of the junction left unmatched. The CDR3 sequence is CASSLGLAANSYNEQFF. The CDR3 DNA follows: TGCGCCAGCAGCTTGGGACTAGCGGCAAATTCCTACAATGAGCAGTTCTTC.

This clonotype was seen more than once but under ten times. J is TRBJ2-7 and V is TRBV7-9; 7 bases are shared with TRBD1. V shed 1 base, J shed 5 bases, and the junction held 14 bases outside the gene matches. The CDR3 totals 17 residues. The germline V gene encodes CDR1 SEHNR and CDR2 FQNEAQ (reference sequence). CDR3 in amino acids: CASSLEVPGDRAHEQYF. DNA of the CDR3: TGTGCCAGCAGCTTAGAGGTTCCGGGTGACAGGGCCCACGAGCAGTACTTC.

This chain uses TRBV12-5 with TRBJ2-5; D perhaps matches TRBD2 (5 bases). Germline V gene sequence: CDR1 LGHNT, CDR2 FRNRAP. V was trimmed by 4 bases and J by 7 bases, leaving 7 bases between them. This CDR3 has 11 amino acids. CDR3 in DNA: TGTGCTAGTGGTTCCGGAGGGACCCAGTACTTC. This sequence encodes CASGSGGTQYF. Drawing the rest from reference TRBV12-5 and TRBJ2-5, the complete variable domain is DARVTQTPRHKVTEMGQEVTMRCQPILGHNTVFWYRQTMMQGLELLAYFRNRAPLDDSGMPKDRFSAEMPDATLATLKIQPSEPRDSAVYFCASGSGGTQYFGPGTRLLVL.

This rearrangement joins TRBV7-2 to TRBJ2-7, with TRBD1 identical over 9 bases. There are 14 residues in the CDR3. V shed 5 bases and J 5 bases; nucleotides not matched to a gene: 7. CDR1 and CDR2 from the germline V gene are SGHTA and FQGNSA. The CDR3 DNA is TGTGCCAGCAGCCGGACAGGGGATTTCGACGAGCAGTACTTC. Its protein is CASSRTGDFDEQYF. The variable domain in full, with the rest retrieved from reference TRBV7-2 and TRBJ2-7, is GAGVSQSPSNKVTEKGKDVELRCDPISGHTALYWYRQSLGQGLEFLIYFQGNSAPDKSGLPSDRFSAERTGGSVSTLTIQRTQQEDSAVYLCASSRTGDFDEQYFGPGTRLTVT.

Concerning this clonotype: Compared with germline, one end of the junction differs, possibly owing to a read error. The chain carries TRBV20-1 and TRBJ1-4, with D possibly being TRBD1 (6 bases). Per the germline V gene, CDR1 is DFQATT and CDR2 is SNEGSKA (reference sequence). This CDR3 region has 14 residues. Written as DNA, the CDR3 is TGTAGTGCTAGAGATCCCACAGGGAATGAAAAACTGTTTTTT. The encoded protein is CSARDPTGNEKLFF.

CDR3 residues: CAISESQNTIYF. Written as DNA, the CDR3 is TGTGCCATCAGTGAGTCACAAAACACCATATATTTT. This sequence joins TRBV10-3 and TRBJ1-3, with D hard to call. This CDR3 has 12 amino acids. Germline values: CDR1 ENHRY, CDR2 SYGVKD. The V end was cut by 0 bases, the J end by 6 bases, with 3 bases between.

As to this clonotype: The germline gene is not matched at one end of the junction; a read error may be the cause. The J gene is TRBJ2-6, the V gene TRBV10-3, with D possibly being TRBD1 or TRBD2 (5 bases each). Germline CDR1 is ENHRY and CDR2 is SYGVKD. This CDR3 is 16 amino acids long. Written as DNA, the CDR3 is TGTGCCATCAGTGAGTCGGGGAGAAAAGGGGCCAACGTCCGGACTTTC. Protein: CAISESGRKGANVRTF.

The chain employs TRBV11-2 and TRBJ1-2, with a tentative D call TRBD1 (6 bases). The V and J ends lost 7 bases and 7 bases respectively, with 19 bases between them. CDR1 is SGHAT, CDR2 FQNNGV, per germline. The CDR3 sequence is 14 residues long. The CDR3: CASKGTIGTVGYTF. The CDR3 DNA is TGTGCCAGCAAAGGGACAATCGGAACTGTTGGCTACACCTTC.

This clonotype has at least ten counts. This chain connects TRBV6-5 to TRBJ2-7; TRBD1 is a possible D gene (5 bases). Germline lookup yields CDR1 MNHEY and CDR2 SVGAGI. V was cut by 9 bases and J by 0 bases, with 15 bases left in between. CDR3 length: 14 residues. The CDR3 coding sequence is TGTGCCAGTTCTTACAGACAGAGCTCCTACGAGCAGTACTTC. Translated: CASSYRQSSYEQYF.

The chain has TRBV7-9 and TRBJ2-7, with 7 bases aligning to TRBD2. With 6 bases clipped from V and 3 bases from J, the junction kept 8 bases outside the gene matches. The CDR3 consists of 14 residues. Per germline, CDR1 SEHNR and CDR2 FQNEAQ (reference sequence). The DNA of the CDR3 is TGTGCCAGCAGTTCGGGACTAACTTTCTACGAGCAGTACTTC. It is translated as CASSSGLTFYEQYF. Looking up the rest from reference TRBV7-9 and TRBJ2-7 gives the full variable domain: DTGVSQNPRHKITKRGQNVTFRCDPISEHNRLYWYRQTLGQGPEFLTYFQNEAQLEKSRLLSDRFSAERPKGSFSTLEIQRTEQGDSAMYLCASSSGLTFYEQYFGPGTRLTVT.

For this clonotype: At one of its ends the junction is not consistent with the germline gene, which may arise from a read error. The chain links TRBV12-3 or TRBV12-4 to TRBJ2-3; D gene unclear. CDR3 length: 15 amino acids. CDR3 DNA: TGTACCAGCAGCTACCCAGGATCGAACACAGATACGCAGTATTTT. It encodes CTSSYPGSNTDTQYF.

The rearrangement links TRBV4-2 to TRBJ1-5, with a tentative D call TRBD1 (5 bases). In germline, CDR1 is LGHNA, CDR2 YNFKEQ. CDR3 length: 13 residues. The V end was cut by 8 bases, the J end by 7 bases, with 15 bases between. The CDR3 DNA is TGTGCCAGCGGGACGTCTTCGGGACAGCCCCAGCATTTT. It specifies CASGTSSGQPQHF.

This clonotype appeared a few times. The chain couples TRBV13 to TRBJ1-1, with D hard to call. V was shortened by 5 bases and J by 6 bases, with 10 bases between the two germline ends. The CDR3 contains 12 residues. Germline V lookup: CDR1 PRHDT, CDR2 FYEKMQ (reference sequence). The chain's CDR3 is CASSLRLAEAFF. CDR3 DNA: TGTGCCAGCAGCCTACGTCTGGCTGAAGCTTTCTTT.

The chain recombines TRBV12-3 or TRBV12-4 with TRBJ1-5, with 7 bases identical to TRBD1. The CDR3 has 15 residues. After removal of 6 bases from V and 2 bases from J, the junction contained 7 bases not matched to a gene. As DNA, the CDR3 is TGTGCCAGCAGCGTAACAGGGGATGGCAATCAGCCCCAGCATTTT. Translating it yields CASSVTGDGNQPQHF.

This clonotype was counted once. V is TRBV28 and J is TRBJ1-2; the D gene is possibly TRBD1 (5 bases). Trimming took 5 bases from V and 4 from J, leaving 11 bases between them. The CDR3 covers 13 residues. Germline CDR1 reads MDHEN; CDR2 reads SYDVKM. In DNA form, the CDR3 reads TGTGCCAGCAGTAAAGGGGAGCCCTATGGCTACACCTTC. Translation gives CASSKGEPYGYTF.

The DNA for the CDR3 is TGCGCCAGCAGCTTGGAACAGACACTTTGGGGCTACACCTTC. It encodes CASSLEQTLWGYTF. The chain carries TRBV5-1 and TRBJ1-2; no reliable D call. The germline V gene has CDR1 SGHRS and CDR2 YFSETQ. The V and J ends lost 0 bases and 8 bases respectively, with 14 bases between them. CDR3 size: 14 residues.

The gene calls are TRBV7-8 and TRBJ1-2, with 9 bases aligning to TRBD1. The CDR3 has 15 amino acids. The ends lost 5 bases at V and 6 bases at J; junction bases unmatched: 10. The V gene's germline CDR1 is SGHVS and CDR2 FQNEAQ. This chain's CDR3 is CASSLGQGLANGYTF. The CDR3 nucleotides read TGTGCCAGCAGCCTAGGACAGGGGCTGGCGAATGGCTACACCTTC.

This chain joins TRBV13 and TRBJ2-4, with 13 bases identical to TRBD2. The J call may be wrong; the DNA end is better matched by TRBJ2-5. Germline CDR1 is PRHDT and CDR2 is FYEKMQ (reference sequence). CDR3 length: 14 residues. The CDR3, as DNA: TGTGCCAGCGGGACTAGCGGGGAGAAAGAGACCCAGTACTTC. Its protein product is CASGTSGEKETQYF.

The rearrangement joins TRBV2 to TRBJ2-5, with D perhaps TRBD2 (6 bases). Germline CDR1 reads SNHLY; CDR2 reads FYNNEI. CDR3 size: 13 residues. Trimming stripped 8 bases from V and 5 bases from J, with 15 bases between. The CDR3 sequence is CASGGTGVETQYF. DNA for the CDR3: TGTGCCAGCGGGGGGACCGGTGTGGAGACCCAGTACTTC.